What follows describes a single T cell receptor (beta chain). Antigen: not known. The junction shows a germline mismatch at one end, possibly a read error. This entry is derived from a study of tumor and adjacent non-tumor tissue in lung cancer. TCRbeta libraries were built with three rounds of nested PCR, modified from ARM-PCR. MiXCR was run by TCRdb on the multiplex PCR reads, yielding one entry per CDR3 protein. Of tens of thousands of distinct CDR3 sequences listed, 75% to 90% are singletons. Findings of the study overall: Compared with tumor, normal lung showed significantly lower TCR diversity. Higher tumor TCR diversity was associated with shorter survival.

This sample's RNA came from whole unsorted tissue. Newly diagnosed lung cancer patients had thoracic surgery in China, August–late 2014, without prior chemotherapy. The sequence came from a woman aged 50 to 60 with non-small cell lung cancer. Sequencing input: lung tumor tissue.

The CDR3 spells CASSLSGSRDKQYF. The CDR3 DNA reads as TGTGCCAGCAGCTTAAGTGGGAGTCGGGATAAGCAGTATTTT. The rearrangement joins TRBV7-3 to TRBJ2-3; weak D call: TRBD2 (5 bases). Looked up from germline, CDR1 is SGHTA and CDR2 is FQGTGA. The CDR3 length is 14 residues.